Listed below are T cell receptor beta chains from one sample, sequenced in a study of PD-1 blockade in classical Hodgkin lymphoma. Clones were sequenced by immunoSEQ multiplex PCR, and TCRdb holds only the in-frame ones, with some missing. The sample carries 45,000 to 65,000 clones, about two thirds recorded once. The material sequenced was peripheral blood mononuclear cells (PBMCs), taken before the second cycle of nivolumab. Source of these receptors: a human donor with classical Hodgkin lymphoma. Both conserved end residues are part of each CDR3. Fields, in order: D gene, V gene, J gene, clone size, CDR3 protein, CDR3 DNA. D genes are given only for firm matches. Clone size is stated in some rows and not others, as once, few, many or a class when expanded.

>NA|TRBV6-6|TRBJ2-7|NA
CASRLLSSYEQYF
TGTGCCAGCAGGTTGCTGAGCTCCTACGAGCAGTACTTC
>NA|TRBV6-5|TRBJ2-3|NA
CASREGNTQYF
TGTGCCAGCAGAGAAGGAAATACGCAGTATTTT
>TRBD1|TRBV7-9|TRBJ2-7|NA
CASTHTTGPGEQYF
TGTGCCAGCACCCACACGACAGGGCCGGGGGAGCAGTACTTC
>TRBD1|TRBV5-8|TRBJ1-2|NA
CASSHTGDYGYTF
TGTGCCAGCAGCCACACAGGGGATTATGGCTACACCTTC
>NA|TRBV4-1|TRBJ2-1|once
CASSQEGQSYNEQFF
TGCGCCAGCAGCCAAGAGGGACAATCCTACAATGAGCAGTTCTTC
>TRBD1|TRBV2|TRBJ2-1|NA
CASSTPGQYNEQFF
TGTGCCAGCAGTACCCCGGGACAGTACAATGAGCAGTTCTTC
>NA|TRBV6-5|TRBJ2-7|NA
CASSYGREQYF
TGTGCCAGCAGTTACGGTCGGGAGCAGTACTTC
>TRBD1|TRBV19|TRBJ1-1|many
CASRARDRGQLDTEAFF
TGTGCCAGTAGGGCCCGGGACAGGGGGCAATTGGACACTGAAGCTTTCTTT
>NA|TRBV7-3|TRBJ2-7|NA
CASSPVDGPYEQYF
TGTGCCAGCAGCCCCGTGGACGGACCCTACGAGCAGTACTTC
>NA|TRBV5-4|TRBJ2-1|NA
CVSSLGAPARDEQFF
TGTGTCAGCAGCTTGGGAGCCCCGGCGAGGGATGAGCAGTTCTTC
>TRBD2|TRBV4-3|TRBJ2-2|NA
CASSPRLAGGQIGELFF
TGCGCCAGCAGCCCTAGACTAGCGGGAGGGCAAATCGGGGAGCTGTTTTTT
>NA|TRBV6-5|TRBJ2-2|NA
CASSPGTLVAGELFF
TGTGCCAGCAGTCCCGGGACGCTAGTCGCCGGGGAGCTGTTTTTT
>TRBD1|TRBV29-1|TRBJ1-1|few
CSVTGGQSAFF
TGCAGCGTGACAGGGGGCCAGTCAGCTTTCTTT
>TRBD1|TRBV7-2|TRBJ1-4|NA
CASSQDNRGEKLFF
TGTGCCAGCAGCCAGGATAACAGGGGAGAAAAACTGTTTTTT
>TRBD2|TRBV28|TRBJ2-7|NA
CASSSAGTSGSYEQYF
TGTGCCAGCAGTAGTGCCGGGACTAGCGGGAGCTACGAGCAGTACTTC
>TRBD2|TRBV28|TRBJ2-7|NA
CASSLPSSGRHEQYF
TGTGCCAGCAGCCTCCCCTCTAGCGGGAGGCACGAGCAGTACTTC
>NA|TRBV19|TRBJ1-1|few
CASSIRGAGNTEAFF
TGTGCCAGTAGTATTAGGGGCGCGGGGAACACTGAAGCTTTCTTT
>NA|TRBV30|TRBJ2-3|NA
CAWSGRQGFRDTQYF
TGTGCCTGGAGTGGGCGCCAGGGGTTTAGAGATACGCAGTATTTT
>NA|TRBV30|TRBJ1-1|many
CAWSVQGRKAFF
TGTGCCTGGAGCGTACAAGGCAGGAAAGCTTTCTTT
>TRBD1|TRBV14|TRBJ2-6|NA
CASSQAPGQGSGANVLTF
TGTGCCAGCAGCCAAGCCCCGGGACAGGGCTCTGGGGCCAACGTCCTGACTTTC
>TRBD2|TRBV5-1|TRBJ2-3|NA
CASSLSGISITDTQYF
TGCGCCAGCAGCTTGAGCGGGATAAGTATCACAGATACGCAGTATTTT
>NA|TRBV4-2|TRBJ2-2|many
CASSQVEVLSTGELFF
TGTGCCAGCAGCCAAGTAGAGGTCCTCAGCACCGGGGAGCTGTTTTTT
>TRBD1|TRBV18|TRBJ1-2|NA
CASSPMGQGARGYTF
TGTGCCAGCTCACCAATGGGACAGGGGGCTCGCGGCTACACCTTC
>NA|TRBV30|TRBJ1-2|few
CAWSVFDSYYGYTF
TGTGCCTGGAGTGTCTTTGACAGCTACTATGGCTACACCTTC
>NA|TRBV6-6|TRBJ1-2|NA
CASSYGSGGYGYTF
TGTGCCAGCAGTTACGGTAGCGGAGGCTATGGCTACACCTTC
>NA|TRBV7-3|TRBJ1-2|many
CASSLGSGTGGYTF
TGTGCCAGCAGCTTAGGGTCAGGGACGGGAGGCTACACCTTC
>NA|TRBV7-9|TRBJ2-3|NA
CASSLGGTYTQYF
TGTGCCAGCAGCTTAGGGGGGACCTATACGCAGTATTTT
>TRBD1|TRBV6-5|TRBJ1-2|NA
CASSYSSGTGGHGYTF
TGTGCCAGCAGTTACTCCTCCGGGACAGGGGGCCATGGCTACACCTTC
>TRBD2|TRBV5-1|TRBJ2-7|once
CASSLLTSGSNSYEQYF
TGCGCCAGCAGCTTGTTGACTAGCGGGAGTAACTCCTACGAGCAGTACTTC
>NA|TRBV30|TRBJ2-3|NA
CAWSANSADTQYF
TGTGCCTGGAGTGCCAATTCGGCAGATACGCAGTATTTT
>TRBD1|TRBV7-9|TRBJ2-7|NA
CASSSRQGPYEQYF
TGTGCCAGCAGCTCCAGACAGGGGCCCTACGAGCAGTACTTC
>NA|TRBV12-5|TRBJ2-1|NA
CASGLVHGEQFF
TGTGCTAGTGGTTTGGTACATGGTGAGCAGTTCTTC
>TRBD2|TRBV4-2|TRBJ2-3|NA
CASSRSGKAVEPFDSTDTQYF
TGTGCCAGCAGCCGTAGCGGGAAGGCAGTAGAGCCGTTTGATAGCACAGATACGCAGTATTTT
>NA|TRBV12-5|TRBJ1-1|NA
CASPAEAFF
TGTGCTAGTCCGGCTGAAGCTTTCTTT
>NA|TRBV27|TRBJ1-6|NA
CASSLSQLNSPLHF
TGTGCCAGCAGTTTATCTCAGCTTAATTCACCCCTCCACTTT
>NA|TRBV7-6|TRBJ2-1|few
CASSLQGSYNEQFF
TGTGCCAGCAGCTTACAGGGGTCCTACAATGAGCAGTTCTTC
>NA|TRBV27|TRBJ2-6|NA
CASSHRELPFTGANVLTF
TGTGCCAGCAGTCACAGGGAACTTCCGTTTACTGGGGCCAACGTCCTGACTTTC
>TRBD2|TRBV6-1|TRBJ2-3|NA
CASSAGTSGSPTDTQYF
TGTGCCAGCAGTGCCGGGACTAGCGGGAGTCCTACAGATACGCAGTATTTT
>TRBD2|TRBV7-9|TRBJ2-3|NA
CASSPRLAADTQYF
TGTGCCAGCAGCCCTCGACTAGCGGCAGATACGCAGTATTTT
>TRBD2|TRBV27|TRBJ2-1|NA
CASSPLAGRQGNEQFF
TGTGCCAGCAGTCCGCTAGCGGGAAGGCAGGGCAATGAGCAGTTCTTC
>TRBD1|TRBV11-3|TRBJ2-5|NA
CASSSGGEETQYF
TGTGCCAGCAGCTCAGGGGGAGAAGAGACCCAGTACTTC